This T cell receptor beta chain is drawn from a study of cytomegalovirus exposure and HLA in healthy donors. A single count supports this clone. Its antigen is not identified. Findings and caveats of the study: The classifier was said to identify cytomegalovirus status with high specificity and sensitivity.

TCRdb keeps only in-frame clones here, not all; method: immunoSEQ multiplex PCR. Seen here are 45,000 to 65,000 clones, more than 70% observed once, and the top ten hold roughly 8%. Trimming removed 3 bases from V and 7 bases from J; junction bases left unmatched: 8. The CDR3 runs to 15 residues. Germline V lookup: CDR1 SGDLS, CDR2 YYNGEE. The origin of this receptor is a woman younger than 35 in good health and CMV-seropositive. Specimen: PBMCs. The rearrangement links TRBV9 to TRBJ2-1; 9 bases align to TRBD2. CDR3 in DNA: TGTGCCAGCAGCGCGAGCGGGGGGCGATCAAATGAGCAGTTCTTC. It translates to CASSASGGRSNEQFF.